These T cell receptor beta chains were read from a single sample in a study of cytomegalovirus exposure and HLA in healthy donors. The protocol was immunoSEQ multiplex PCR, while the TCRdb copy is restricted to in-frame clones and leaves out a portion. Of about 110,000 clones listed, over 75% are singletons. The sequencing sample was made of PBMCs. The receptors were gathered from a woman younger than 30 in good health and CMV-seronegative. The CDR3 runs from the conserved cysteine through the conserved F or W. D genes are given only for firm matches.

v_call	cdr3_length	j_call	d_call	cdr3_aa	cdr3_nt
TRBV18	16	TRBJ1-2	-	CASSPPRGVGDYGYTF	TGTGCCAGCTCACCACCGCGGGGGGTAGGCGACTATGGCTACACCTTC
TRBV28	15	TRBJ1-1	TRBD1	CASAFLDRGNTEAFF	TGTGCCAGCGCCTTTCTTGACAGGGGGAACACTGAAGCTTTCTTT
TRBV20-1	11	TRBJ2-7	-	CSADRGYEQYF	TGCAGTGCTGACCGGGGATACGAGCAGTACTTC
TRBV7-6	15	TRBJ2-1	-	CASSLAHVYSNEQFF	TGTGCCAGCAGCTTAGCCCACGTCTACAGCAATGAGCAGTTCTTC
TRBV30	16	TRBJ1-3	-	CAWSVTLVVSGNTIYF	TGTGCCTGGAGTGTTACCCTGGTAGTCTCTGGAAACACCATATATTTT
TRBV25-1	15	TRBJ2-4	TRBD1	CASSIKTGDTNIQYF	TGTGCCAGCAGCATAAAGACAGGGGATACAAACATTCAGTACTTC
TRBV27	14	TRBJ1-1	-	CASSVGQRSTEAFF	TGTGCCAGCAGTGTAGGACAGAGGAGTACTGAAGCTTTCTTT
TRBV4-1	12	TRBJ1-1	-	CASTNKNTEAFF	TGCGCCAGTACTAACAAGAACACTGAAGCTTTCTTT
TRBV30	13	TRBJ1-1	-	CAWSVQENTEAFF	TGTGCCTGGAGTGTACAAGAGAACACTGAAGCTTTCTTT
TRBV29-1	17	TRBJ2-1	-	CSVQGNTGIGSYNEQFF	TGCAGCGTCCAGGGTAATACAGGGATAGGATCCTACAATGAGCAGTTCTTC
TRBV29-1	11	TRBJ1-3	-	CSVVSENTIYF	TGCAGCGTTGTATCAGAAAACACCATATATTTT
TRBV28	14	TRBJ1-2	-	CASSFGVLTHGYTF	TGTGCCAGCAGTTTCGGAGTACTTACCCATGGCTACACCTTC
TRBV25-1	12	TRBJ2-5	-	CASGPQGETQYF	TGTGCCAGCGGGCCCCAGGGGGAGACCCAGTACTTC
TRBV11-2	15	TRBJ2-3	TRBD1	CASSLRGQGTDTQYF	TGTGCCAGCAGCTTAAGGGGACAGGGAACAGATACGCAGTATTTT
TRBV6-6	15	TRBJ2-1	-	CASSAGPAGYNEQFF	TGTGCCAGCAGTGCGGGACCAGCAGGGTACAATGAGCAGTTCTTC
TRBV19	13	TRBJ1-2	-	CASSQGSNYGYTF	TGTGCCAGTTCACAGGGTTCTAACTATGGCTACACCTTC
TRBV27	13	TRBJ1-1	TRBD1	CASSLPGQGPTFF	TGTGCCAGCAGTTTACCAGGACAGGGCCCTACTTTCTTT
TRBV2	15	TRBJ1-5	TRBD1	CASREGTGSNQPQHF	TGTGCCAGCAGAGAAGGGACAGGTAGCAATCAGCCCCAGCATTTT
TRBV4-1	13	TRBJ2-5	-	CASSRSAQETQYF	TGCGCCAGCAGTCGCTCAGCGCAAGAGACCCAGTACTTC
TRBV7-8	18	TRBJ1-1	-	CASSPKRLRPLTNTEAFF	TGTGCCAGCAGCCCAAAGCGGCTCAGACCACTAACGAACACTGAAGCTTTCTTT
TRBV4-1	14	TRBJ1-2	-	CASSQEFTGTGYTF	TGCGCCAGCAGCCAGGAGTTTACAGGGACTGGCTACACCTTC
TRBV7-9	15	TRBJ1-4	-	CASSGRDGGNEKLFF	TGTGCCAGCAGCGGCCGGGATGGGGGGAATGAAAAACTGTTTTTT
TRBV4-1	16	TRBJ1-1	TRBD1	CASSQGAAGTGREAFF	TGCGCCAGCAGCCAAGGGGCGGCTGGGACAGGGAGGGAAGCTTTCTTT
TRBV5-1	15	TRBJ2-1	-	CASSLVVSSYNEQFF	TGCGCCAGCAGCTTGGTGGTGAGCTCCTACAATGAGCAGTTCTTC
TRBV6-5	16	TRBJ2-3	TRBD2	CASSYSGEAGADTQYF	TGTGCCAGCAGTTACTCGGGGGAAGCGGGGGCGGATACGCAGTATTTT
TRBV7-9	14	TRBJ1-2	TRBD1	CASSQGQGSYGYTF	TGTGCCAGCAGTCAAGGACAGGGATCCTATGGCTACACCTTC
TRBV18	15	TRBJ1-5	-	CASSPISGEGQPQHF	TGTGCCAGCTCACCAATCTCCGGGGAAGGTCAGCCCCAGCATTTT